This is a list of T cell receptor beta chains from one sample in a study of neurological immune-mediated disorders. TCRdb re-called the 5' RACE reads through MiXCR, storing one row per CDR3 protein. The sample holds about 120,000 distinct CDR3 sequences, 3% to 3.5% seen once. Material for sequencing was PBMCs. These receptors all come from a woman aged 25 to 45 with multiple sclerosis. Each CDR3 is given with its conserved first and last residue. The D gene is left open where the match is weak. The size field is filled for only some rows; it gives once, few, many or a size class.

d_call j_call v_call clone_size cdr3_nt cdr3_aa
- TRBJ1-6 TRBV20-1 many TGCAGTGCTAGAGATATCGCGGGGGAGCCCCTCCACTTT CSARDIAGEPLHF
- TRBJ2-1 TRBV5-1 many TGCGCCAGCAGCTTGGAGGTCGGCGGCGAGCAGTTCTTC CASSLEVGGEQFF
TRBD1 TRBJ2-7 TRBV12-3/TRBV12-4 many TGTGCCAGCAGTCATGGACAGGTGGGCTACGAGCAGTACTTC CASSHGQVGYEQYF
TRBD2 TRBJ2-5 TRBV20-1 many TGCAGTGCTGGCTTGCCGATGGGGACTAACAAAGAGACCCAGTACTTC CSAGLPMGTNKETQYF
TRBD1 TRBJ2-1 TRBV5-1 many TGCGCCAGCAGCTACACAGGGGACTCCTACAATGAGCAGTTCTTC CASSYTGDSYNEQFF
- TRBJ1-1 TRBV5-1 many TGCGCCAGCAGCCGGAGGGGGGACATGAACACTGAAGCTTTCTTT CASSRRGDMNTEAFF
- TRBJ1-5 TRBV5-5 many TGTGCCAGCAGTATGAGGGTTATCAGCAATCAGCCCCAGCATTTT CASSMRVISNQPQHF
- TRBJ2-3 TRBV29-1 - TGCAACCGTCCAATCTGGATGGAGGGCTTTAGCACAGATACGCAGTATTTT CNRPIWMEGFSTDTQYF
- TRBJ1-1 TRBV25-1 many TGTGCCAGCAGTGAATATCGTTCCCATGAAGCTTTCTTT CASSEYRSHEAFF
TRBD1 TRBJ2-2 TRBV12-3/TRBV12-4 many TGTGCCAGCAGACCGGGACAGCAGAACACCGGGGAGCTGTTTTTT CASRPGQQNTGELFF
- TRBJ2-5 TRBV12-3/TRBV12-4 many TGTGCCAGCAGTACCCGGACAGTCCAAGAGACCCAGTACTTC CASSTRTVQETQYF
- TRBJ1-1 TRBV5-5 many TGTGCCAGCAGCTTGGGTTCGGGAGCTTTCTTT CASSLGSGAFF
TRBD1 TRBJ1-2 TRBV19 many TGTGCCAGTAGTTTCGCCTCGGGACAGGCCTTTGGCTACACCTTC CASSFASGQAFGYTF
- TRBJ2-1 TRBV12-3/TRBV12-4 many TGTGCCAGCCAACCGGGGAGTTGGTACAATGAGCAGTTCTTC CASQPGSWYNEQFF
- TRBJ2-5 TRBV7-2 many TGTGCCAGCAGCTTAGAATCCGGCGAGACCCAGTACTTC CASSLESGETQYF
TRBD1 TRBJ1-5 TRBV7-2 many TGTGCCAGCAGCTGGGGGACAGGGGGTAATCAGCCCCAGCATTTT CASSWGTGGNQPQHF
TRBD1 TRBJ2-1 TRBV7-2 many TGTGCCAGCAGGGACAGGGGCTACAATGAGCAGTTCTTC CASRDRGYNEQFF
- TRBJ2-3 TRBV7-2 - TGTGCCAGCAGCTTAGCGCCTAGTCCCGATACGCAGTATTTT CASSLAPSPDTQYF
- TRBJ2-5 TRBV10-2 many TGCGCCAGCAGCCCCCCGCGGGTTGGGCCGTACTTC CASSPPRVGPYF
- TRBJ1-5 TRBV5-1 many TGCGCCAGCAGCCCTGACGCGAATCAGCCCCAGCATTTT CASSPDANQPQHF
TRBD2 TRBJ2-7 TRBV5-6 many TGTGCCAGCAGCAGGTTCCTAGCGGGATCCCTCGAGCAGTACTTC CASSRFLAGSLEQYF
- TRBJ1-3 TRBV7-8 many TGTGCCAGCAGCTTAGCGGCTCTGGGTAGCTCTGGAAACACCATATATTTT CASSLAALGSSGNTIYF